These 28 T cell receptor beta chains came from one sample sequenced in a study of PD-1 blockade in mismatch repair-deficient tumors. No antigen has been assigned to these receptors. Assay used: immunoSEQ multiplex PCR; TCRdb lists only in-frame clones, some missing. The repertoire consists of over 9,000 clones, with 75% to 95% occurring once and the leading ten covering approximately 9.8%. Noted time point: roughly ten-day in vitro stimulation with candidate neoantigen peptide 3. The sequences come from cells cultured in vitro, collected from a patient treated with pembrolizumab. These receptors came from an adult with mismatch repair-deficient cancer.

The chain recombines TRBV4-1 with TRBJ2-7; D is perhaps TRBD2 (6 bases). This CDR3 has 15 residues. Germline loops: CDR1 MGHRA, CDR2 YSYEKL. V lost 1 base and J 2 bases, leaving 12 bases between the germline ends. This CDR3 reads CASSQVPGATYEQYF. DNA for the CDR3: TGCGCCAGCAGCCAAGTACCGGGAGCAACCTACGAGCAGTACTTC.

The chain uses TRBV28 and TRBJ1-5; D unclear. The CDR3 consists of 12 residues. V was cut by 7 bases and J by 5 bases, with 9 bases left in between. Germline loops: CDR1 MDHEN, CDR2 SYDVKM. The CDR3 region is CASTHPHQPQHF. CDR3 sequence (DNA): TGTGCCAGCACCCACCCTCATCAGCCCCAGCATTTT.

V and J are TRBV18 and TRBJ2-7; D gene ambiguous. V lost 4 bases, J lost 7 bases, and 20 bases lay in between. This CDR3 spans 15 amino acids. Germline assignment: CDR1 KGHSH and CDR2 LQKENI. The CDR3: CASSQYDLSSYEQYF. In nucleotides, the CDR3 is TGTGCCAGCTCACAGTATGACCTGTCCTCGTATGAGCAGTACTTC. The full variable domain, with the rest looked up from reference TRBV18 and TRBJ2-7, is NAGVMQNPRHLVRRRGQEARLRCSPMKGHSHVYWYRQLPEEGLKFMVYLQKENIIDESGMPKERFSAEFPKEGPSILRIQQVVRGDSAAYFCASSQYDLSSYEQYFGPGTRLTVT.

This clone was detected only once. This rearrangement joins TRBV4-1 to TRBJ1-1; D ambiguous. CDR3 length: 17 residues. Per the germline V gene, CDR1 is MGHRA and CDR2 is YSYEKL. The V end lost 1 base, the J end lost 7 bases, and 22 bases lay between the germline ends. The CDR3 bases are TGCGCCAGCAGCCAAGTGGCCGGGCTCGGGGTTAGGTATGAAGCTTTCTTT. This codes for CASSQVAGLGVRYEAFF.

The chain recombines TRBV6-6 with TRBJ2-3; D is unresolved. V was pared by 7 bases and J by 2 bases, with 16 bases between. Germline lookup yields CDR1 MNHNY and CDR2 SVGAGI (reference sequence). The CDR3 contains 15 residues. The CDR3 is CASTMQLRDTDTQYF. DNA for the CDR3: TGTGCCAGCACCATGCAACTTCGAGACACAGATACGCAGTATTTT.

The chain has TRBV9 and TRBJ2-1; possibly TRBD1 or TRBD2 for D (5 bases each). The CDR3 consists of 14 residues. Trimming took 2 bases from V and 8 from J, leaving 14 bases between them. The V gene's germline CDR1 is SGDLS and CDR2 YYNGEE. The CDR3, as DNA: TGTGCCAGCAGCGTTCTGGGGGAGACTTATGAGCAGTTCTTC. Its translation: CASSVLGETYEQFF.

DNA for the CDR3: TGTGCCAGCAGGTCGTCCGGGACGATGAACACTGAAGCTTTCTTT. Its translation: CASRSSGTMNTEAFF. This chain joins TRBV6-5 and TRBJ1-1; perhaps TRBD1 as D (5 bases). CDR1 is MNHEY and CDR2 is SVGAGI in the germline V gene. The CDR3 loop spans 15 amino acids. Between the trimmed V and J ends, which lost 6 bases and 0 bases, there was a span of 14 bases.

The chain recombines TRBV7-9 with TRBJ1-1; maybe TRBD1 (5 bases). V was shortened by 8 bases and J by 3 bases, with 10 bases between the two germline ends. CDR1 and CDR2 (germline): SEHNR, FQNEAQ (reference sequence). CDR3 size: 12 residues. The CDR3 DNA reads TGTGCCAGCTCGGACACGTACACTGAAGCTTTCTTT. Its translation: CASSDTYTEAFF.

This chain connects TRBV7-8 to TRBJ2-7; the D call may be TRBD1 or TRBD2 (5 bases each). The CDR3 has 14 residues. Germline V gives CDR1 SGHVS, CDR2 FQNEAQ. The germline V and J ends were trimmed by 1 base and 5 bases, with 12 bases remaining between them. This CDR3 reads CASSLGPRDHEQYF. In DNA form, the CDR3 reads TGTGCCAGCAGCTTAGGTCCCAGGGACCACGAGCAGTACTTC.

The chain employs TRBV4-1 and TRBJ2-3; D not resolved. The CDR3 spans 12 residues. Deletions cut 4 bases from V and 4 bases from J, with 6 bases between. Germline V gene sequence: CDR1 MGHRA, CDR2 YSYEKL. The CDR3 DNA is TGCGCCAGCAGCCCCCGGTCAGATACGCAGTATTTT. Protein sequence: CASSPRSDTQYF.

This chain connects TRBV5-1 to TRBJ1-4, with D possibly being TRBD1 (6 bases). Germline V gene lookup returns CDR1 SGHRS and CDR2 YFSETQ. This CDR3 spans 14 amino acids. Trimming left V 4 bases short and J 3 bases short, with 10 bases between. CDR3: CASSRGGPNEKLFF. CDR3 bases: TGCGCCAGCAGCCGCGGGGGGCCTAATGAAAAACTGTTTTTT.

The chain joins TRBV4-1 to TRBJ1-1; no definite D call. The CDR3 has 13 amino acids. Trimming took 0 bases from V and 10 from J, leaving 12 bases between them. The germline V gene encodes CDR1 MGHRA and CDR2 YSYEKL. CDR3 in amino acids: CASSQDRSLLAFF. The CDR3 DNA reads TGCGCCAGCAGCCAAGATAGGTCCCTCTTAGCTTTCTTT.

This rearrangement joins TRBV4-1 to TRBJ2-7, with TRBD1 identical over 7 bases. Germline assignment: CDR1 MGHRA and CDR2 YSYEKL. V lost 3 bases, J lost 3 bases, and 8 bases stayed unmatched. This CDR3 region has 15 residues. The CDR3 DNA is TGCGCCAGCAGCCACCAGACAGGGATCCTCTACGAGCAGTACTTC. Translated, it gives CASSHQTGILYEQYF.

This chain uses TRBV15 with TRBJ1-3; D is ambiguous. The CDR3 is 13 amino acids. V was pared by 9 bases and J by 0 bases, with 9 bases between. Germline V gene sequence: CDR1 LNHNV, CDR2 YYDKDF (reference sequence). CDR3 DNA: TGTGCCACTCGACCGTTCTCTGGAAACACCATATATTTT. Translating it yields CATRPFSGNTIYF. Based on the CDR3 plus reference TRBV15 and TRBJ1-3, the full variable domain is DAMVIQNPRYQVTQFGKPVTLSCSQTLNHNVMYWYQQKSSQAPKLLFHYYDKDFNNEADTPDNFQSRRPNTSFCFLDIRSPGLGDTAMYLCATRPFSGNTIYFGEGSWLTVV.

J is TRBJ2-1 and V is TRBV30, with 12 bases identical to TRBD2. CDR3 length equals 15 residues. CDR1 and CDR2 (germline): GTSNPN, SVGIG (reference sequence). J lost 4 bases, V lost 3 bases, and 4 bases had no gene match. In DNA, the CDR3 is TGTGCCTGGAGCTCCGGACTAGCGGGATACAATGAGCAGTTCTTC. Translation: CAWSSGLAGYNEQFF.

This clone was found once. V and J are TRBV5-1 and TRBJ2-7; D not resolved. Looked up from germline, CDR1 is SGHRS and CDR2 is YFSETQ. Trimming left V 0 bases short and J 7 bases short, with 14 bases between. This CDR3 has 14 residues. CDR3 sequence reads: CASSLGSLVEEQYF. The CDR3 region has the DNA TGCGCCAGCAGCTTGGGCAGCCTGGTAGAAGAGCAGTACTTC.

This chain links TRBV28 with TRBJ1-3, with 11 positions matching TRBD1. Per the germline V gene, CDR1 is MDHEN and CDR2 is SYDVKM. The CDR3 has 16 residues. Trimming at V came to 8 bases and at J to 4 bases, leaving 10 bases not matched to a gene. In DNA, the CDR3 is TGTGCCAGCGGAACTGGACAGGGGGCTTACGGAAACACCATATATTTT. Translating gives CASGTGQGAYGNTIYF.

The J gene is TRBJ1-3, the V gene TRBV5-5, with D hard to call. The V end was cut by 0 bases, the J end by 0 bases, with 13 bases between. Looked up from germline, CDR1 is SGHKS and CDR2 is YYEKEE (reference sequence). The CDR3 runs to 17 residues. The CDR3 sequence: CASSLAGRPSSGNTIYF. The CDR3 bases are TGTGCCAGCAGCTTGGCTGGCCGACCGAGCTCTGGAAACACCATATATTTT.

The gene calls are TRBV19 and TRBJ2-7; D may be TRBD2 (6 bases). Germline-derived CDR1 and CDR2 are LNHDA and SQIVND (reference sequence). V was shortened by 2 bases and J by 5 bases, with 13 bases between the two germline ends. The CDR3 length is 14 residues. CDR3 sequence: CASSIRESNHEQYF. The CDR3 nucleotides are TGTGCCAGTAGTATACGGGAGAGTAACCACGAGCAGTACTTC.

The gene calls are TRBV5-4 and TRBJ2-5, with D possibly being TRBD2 (5 bases). CDR3 length: 15 residues. V was pared by 2 bases and J by 4 bases, with 15 bases between. CDR1 is SGHNT and CDR2 is YYREEE in the germline V gene (reference sequence). In DNA form, the CDR3 reads TGTGCCAGCAGCTTCAAAGGGCTAGCTAGAGAGACCCAGTACTTC. Translation gives CASSFKGLARETQYF. The whole variable domain, filled in from reference TRBV5-4 and TRBJ2-5, reads ETGVTQSPTHLIKTRGQQVTLRCSSQSGHNTVSWYQQALGQGPQFIFQYYREEENGRGNFPPRFSGLQFPNYSSELNVNALELDDSALYLCASSFKGLARETQYFGPGTRLLVL.

J is TRBJ2-7 and V is TRBV28, with a possible D match to TRBD1 (5 bases). Deletions cut 5 bases from V and 3 bases from J, with 8 bases between. CDR1 MDHEN and CDR2 SYDVKM come from the germline V gene. The CDR3 spans 12 residues. The CDR3: CASSPGYYEQYF. The CDR3 region has the DNA TGTGCCAGCAGTCCAGGGTACTACGAGCAGTACTTC.

V is TRBV11-2 and J is TRBJ1-2; no clear D. CDR3 length: 15 amino acids. V shed 5 bases and J shed 2 bases, with 15 bases lying between them. CDR1 and CDR2 from the germline V gene are SGHAT and FQNNGV. The CDR3 bases are TGTGCCAGCAGCCTCCTTTTATCCCCCAACTATGGCTACACCTTC. Its translation: CASSLLLSPNYGYTF.

The chain combines TRBV27 with TRBJ1-5, with D uncertain. Germline CDR1 reads MNHEY; CDR2 reads SMNVEV (reference sequence). V dropped 5 bases and J dropped 3 bases, with 8 bases sitting between them. The CDR3 sequence is 13 residues long. DNA of the CDR3: TGTGCCAGCAGTCCGGATTTCAATCAGCCCCAGCATTTT. Translation: CASSPDFNQPQHF.

V and J are TRBV28 and TRBJ2-7; 11 bases align to TRBD2. V trimming: 5 bases; J trimming: 7 bases; junction bases outside the gene matches: 16. Germline V gene data show CDR1 as MDHEN and CDR2 as SYDVKM. This CDR3 comprises 17 residues. CDR3: CASSDPILSGRAGEQYF. The CDR3 DNA reads TGTGCCAGCAGTGATCCAATCCTTAGCGGGAGGGCAGGGGAGCAGTACTTC.

There are a few counts of this clone. The chain is built from TRBV6-1 and TRBJ2-3, with D possibly being TRBD2 (5 bases). The V end lost 6 bases, the J end lost 6 bases, and 13 bases lay between the germline ends. CDR3 length: 13 residues. CDR1 is MNHNS and CDR2 is SASEGT in the germline V gene. The CDR3 loop is CASRVGLADTQYF. CDR3 in DNA: TGTGCCAGCAGAGTCGGACTTGCGGATACGCAGTATTTT.

This clone appeared a few times. V is TRBV7-3 and J is TRBJ1-2; D gene uncertain. This CDR3 has 13 residues. The V end lost 5 bases, the J end lost 4 bases, and 11 bases lay between the germline ends. Germline assignment: CDR1 SGHTA and CDR2 FQGTGA. This chain's CDR3 is CASSEDRGYGYTF. In nucleotides, the CDR3 is TGTGCCAGCAGCGAAGACCGCGGCTATGGCTACACCTTC.

The chain recombines TRBV28 with TRBJ2-7, with 12 bases lining up with TRBD1. Per germline, CDR1 MDHEN and CDR2 SYDVKM. The junction had 7 bases not matched to a gene; V was cut back by 5 bases and J by 5 bases. The CDR3 spans 15 residues. Here the CDR3 reads CASSAGTGGRNEQYF. The CDR3 DNA is TGTGCCAGCAGTGCCGGGACAGGGGGCCGGAACGAGCAGTACTTC.

The rearrangement links TRBV27 to TRBJ2-3; 7 nucleotides agree with TRBD2. This CDR3 has 15 amino acids. V was clipped by 8 bases and J by 3 bases; unmatched bases: 11. Germline V lookup: CDR1 MNHEY, CDR2 SMNVEV (reference sequence). Here the CDR3 DNA reads TGTGCCAGCCGTCAGGCGGGAGTAAGGACAGATACGCAGTATTTT. Translating gives CASRQAGVRTDTQYF.